This T cell receptor beta chain was recorded in a study of blood T cell repertoires in COVID-19. Germline CDR1 is SEHNR and CDR2 is FQNEAQ (reference sequence). The J segment lost 6 bases and the V segment lost 2 bases, leaving 11 bases of the junction unmatched. CDR3 length equals 16 residues. The repertoire was sequenced with immunoSEQ multiplex PCR; TCRdb's copy has only in-frame clones and lacks some. The profile shows 70,000 to 85,000 clones, under 95% of them singletons. Specimen: peripheral blood. This TCR was sampled from a woman aged 60-70 years with active COVID-19. This rearrangement joins TRBV7-9 to TRBJ2-3; 7 bases line up with TRBD2. The CDR3 loop is CASSLKLAEGSDTQYF. In DNA form, the CDR3 reads TGTGCCAGCAGCTTAAAGCTAGCGGAAGGGTCTGATACGCAGTATTTT.